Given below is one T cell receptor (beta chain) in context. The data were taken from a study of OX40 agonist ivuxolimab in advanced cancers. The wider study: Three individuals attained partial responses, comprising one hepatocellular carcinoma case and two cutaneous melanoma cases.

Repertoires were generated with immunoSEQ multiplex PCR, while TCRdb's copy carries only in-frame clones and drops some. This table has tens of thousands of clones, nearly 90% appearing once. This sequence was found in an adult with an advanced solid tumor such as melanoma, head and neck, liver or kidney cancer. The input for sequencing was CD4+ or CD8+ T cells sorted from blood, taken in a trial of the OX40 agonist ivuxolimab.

CDR3: CASSATGRETQYF. The CDR3 DNA is TGTGCCAGCAGTGCGACAGGGAGGGAGACCCAGTACTTC. The chain employs TRBV6-1 and TRBJ2-5; tentatively, D is TRBD1 (7 bases). V was clipped by 4 bases and J by 5 bases, with 11 bases between them. CDR3 length: 13 residues. Looked up from germline, CDR1 is MNHNS and CDR2 is SASEGT.